This TCR beta chain was retrieved from a study of control samples from healthy donors and cancer patients. This table comes from immunoSEQ multiplex PCR, and its TCRdb copy is limited to in-frame clones, with some not included. The profile shows around 58,000 clones, about 96% of them singletons. The CDR3 is made up of 13 amino acids. Germline lookup yields CDR1 GTSNPN and CDR2 SVGIG (reference sequence). V gave up 4 bases and J gave up 3 bases; unmatched junction bases: 5. The sequencing sample was made of blood. V gene TRBV30 combines with J gene TRBJ2-5, with 7 bases fitting TRBD2. The receptor was isolated from a woman under 30 in good health. This CDR3 is CAWKGGKKETQYF. The CDR3 DNA reads TGTGCCTGGAAGGGAGGGAAGAAAGAGACCCAGTACTTC.